Listed below are T cell receptor beta chains from one sample, sequenced in a study of blood T cell repertoires in COVID-19. The table came from immunoSEQ multiplex PCR; TCRdb's copy has only in-frame clones and leaves some out. The table lists around 200,000 clones, 89% of them singletons. Sequencing was performed on PBMCs or T cells enriched from blood (not recorded which). Receptors were obtained from a woman between 40 and 50 years old with acute COVID-19. The CDR3 runs from the conserved cysteine through the conserved F or W. D genes are given only for firm matches. Only part of the rows carry a size: once, few, many, or a class if the clone is expanded.

D gene: TRBD2; clone size: once; V gene: TRBV7-2; J gene: TRBJ2-5; CDR3 protein: CASSLVAGSQETQYF; CDR3 DNA: TGTGCCAGCAGCTTAGTAGCGGGTTCCCAAGAGACCCAGTACTTC
D gene: NA; clone size: NA; V gene: TRBV28; J gene: TRBJ2-2; CDR3 protein: CASSFPPGGGGTGELFF; CDR3 DNA: TGTGCCAGCAGTTTCCCCCCCGGAGGGGGCGGTACCGGGGAGCTGTTTTTT
D gene: TRBD1; clone size: NA; V gene: TRBV7-6; J gene: TRBJ2-4; CDR3 protein: CASSPGQGGKNIQYF; CDR3 DNA: TGTGCCAGCAGCCCGGGACAGGGAGGCAAAAACATTCAGTACTTC
D gene: NA; clone size: NA; V gene: TRBV12-3/TRBV12-4; J gene: TRBJ1-2; CDR3 protein: CASSLRQQYGYTF; CDR3 DNA: TGTGCCAGCAGTTTACGACAGCAGTATGGCTACACCTTC
D gene: NA; clone size: NA; V gene: TRBV10-3; J gene: TRBJ1-1; CDR3 protein: CAIMPAEGTEAFF; CDR3 DNA: TGTGCCATCATGCCAGCCGAGGGCACTGAAGCTTTCTTT
D gene: TRBD1; clone size: once; V gene: TRBV7-6; J gene: TRBJ2-6; CDR3 protein: CASSPLDRGGLSGANVLTF; CDR3 DNA: TGTGCCAGCAGCCCATTGGACAGGGGGGGCCTCTCTGGGGCCAACGTCCTGACTTTC
D gene: TRBD2; clone size: NA; V gene: TRBV7-3; J gene: TRBJ2-4; CDR3 protein: CASSLRYSGSEWDLAKNIQYF; CDR3 DNA: TGTGCCAGCAGCTTAAGATATAGCGGGAGCGAGTGGGACCTAGCCAAAAACATTCAGTACTTC
D gene: TRBD1; clone size: NA; V gene: TRBV2; J gene: TRBJ1-5; CDR3 protein: CASSEAGQGSLSNQPQHF; CDR3 DNA: TGTGCCAGCAGTGAAGCGGGACAGGGCTCATTAAGCAATCAGCCCCAGCATTTT
D gene: TRBD2; clone size: few; V gene: TRBV7-8; J gene: TRBJ2-3; CDR3 protein: CASSLLSGLSTDTQYF; CDR3 DNA: TGTGCCAGCAGCTTGCTTAGCGGGCTCAGCACAGATACGCAGTATTTT
D gene: NA; clone size: few; V gene: TRBV5-1; J gene: TRBJ2-5; CDR3 protein: CASSLSVWEETQYF; CDR3 DNA: TGCGCCAGCAGCTTGTCGGTGTGGGAGGAGACCCAGTACTTC
D gene: NA; clone size: NA; V gene: TRBV3-1/TRBV3-2; J gene: TRBJ1-5; CDR3 protein: CASSQDLGGNQPQHF; CDR3 DNA: TGTGCCAGCAGCCAAGATCTGGGGGGAAATCAGCCCCAGCATTTT
D gene: NA; clone size: NA; V gene: TRBV28; J gene: TRBJ1-3; CDR3 protein: CATSLDRGNTIYF; CDR3 DNA: TGTGCCACCAGTTTAGACAGGGGAAACACCATATATTTT
D gene: NA; clone size: NA; V gene: TRBV19; J gene: TRBJ1-2; CDR3 protein: CASNEEGHYGYTF; CDR3 DNA: TGTGCCAGTAATGAGGAGGGACACTATGGCTACACCTTC
D gene: TRBD2; clone size: NA; V gene: TRBV7-9; J gene: TRBJ2-1; CDR3 protein: CASSLVGGGALDNEQFF; CDR3 DNA: TGTGCCAGCAGCTTAGTTGGCGGGGGGGCTCTCGACAATGAGCAGTTCTTC
D gene: NA; clone size: NA; V gene: TRBV5-1; J gene: TRBJ2-2; CDR3 protein: CASSPITRAGELFF; CDR3 DNA: TGCGCCAGCAGCCCGATCACTCGGGCCGGGGAGCTGTTTTTT
D gene: NA; clone size: NA; V gene: TRBV19; J gene: TRBJ1-5; CDR3 protein: CASSGGDGYNQPQHF; CDR3 DNA: TGTGCCAGTAGTGGCGGAGACGGTTACAATCAGCCCCAGCATTTT
D gene: TRBD2; clone size: NA; V gene: TRBV5-1; J gene: TRBJ2-1; CDR3 protein: CASSLASGRRGEQFF; CDR3 DNA: TGCGCCAGCAGCTTGGCGAGCGGGAGGCGGGGGGAGCAGTTCTTC
D gene: NA; clone size: NA; V gene: TRBV29-1; J gene: TRBJ2-1; CDR3 protein: CSGQVGGNEQFF; CDR3 DNA: TGCAGCGGCCAGGTGGGGGGCAATGAGCAGTTCTTC
D gene: NA; clone size: NA; V gene: TRBV19; J gene: TRBJ1-6; CDR3 protein: CASSPDGRFNSPLHF; CDR3 DNA: TGTGCCAGTAGTCCAGATGGGAGGTTTAATTCACCCCTCCACTTT
D gene: TRBD2; clone size: NA; V gene: TRBV10-2; J gene: TRBJ2-5; CDR3 protein: CASSSGTSGGGETQYF; CDR3 DNA: TGCGCCAGCAGTTCCGGGACTAGCGGGGGAGGTGAGACCCAGTACTTC
D gene: TRBD2; clone size: NA; V gene: TRBV25-1; J gene: TRBJ2-7; CDR3 protein: CASSERGGIFRDEQYF; CDR3 DNA: TGTGCCAGCAGTGAGCGGGGGGGCATTTTTCGGGACGAGCAGTACTTC
D gene: TRBD1; clone size: NA; V gene: TRBV5-6; J gene: TRBJ2-3; CDR3 protein: CASKHRGATDTQYF; CDR3 DNA: TGTGCCAGCAAACACAGGGGTGCCACAGATACGCAGTATTTT
D gene: NA; clone size: NA; V gene: TRBV4-3; J gene: TRBJ1-1; CDR3 protein: CASSQDGGGGRTEAFF; CDR3 DNA: TGCGCCAGCAGCCAAGACGGGGGGGGCGGGAGGACTGAAGCTTTCTTT
D gene: NA; clone size: NA; V gene: TRBV15; J gene: TRBJ1-3; CDR3 protein: CATSRVRGYGNTIYF; CDR3 DNA: TGTGCCACCAGCAGAGTCAGGGGATACGGAAACACCATATATTTT
D gene: TRBD2; clone size: NA; V gene: TRBV11-2; J gene: TRBJ2-4; CDR3 protein: CASSFLAGGPKNIQYF; CDR3 DNA: TGTGCCAGCAGCTTCTTAGCGGGGGGGCCCAAAAACATTCAGTACTTC
D gene: TRBD1; clone size: NA; V gene: TRBV18; J gene: TRBJ2-4; CDR3 protein: CASSQKGPGQGPLRAKNIQYF; CDR3 DNA: TGTGCCAGCTCTCAGAAAGGCCCCGGACAGGGGCCGCTAAGGGCCAAAAACATTCAGTACTTC
D gene: NA; clone size: NA; V gene: TRBV19; J gene: TRBJ2-3; CDR3 protein: CASSALRDGSTDTQYF; CDR3 DNA: TGTGCCAGTAGCGCCCTGCGGGACGGTAGCACAGATACGCAGTATTTT
D gene: NA; clone size: NA; V gene: TRBV28; J gene: TRBJ2-3; CDR3 protein: CASTKRQVAVSTDTQYF; CDR3 DNA: TGTGCCAGCACCAAAAGGCAGGTAGCGGTGAGCACAGATACGCAGTATTTT
D gene: TRBD2; clone size: NA; V gene: TRBV7-9; J gene: TRBJ2-1; CDR3 protein: CASSFALGSGSISEQFF; CDR3 DNA: TGTGCCAGCAGCTTTGCCCTGGGAAGCGGGAGTATAAGCGAGCAGTTCTTC
D gene: NA; clone size: NA; V gene: TRBV19; J gene: TRBJ1-1; CDR3 protein: CASSIFIVLTAGANTEAFF; CDR3 DNA: TGTGCCAGTAGTATTTTTATCGTATTAACGGCAGGGGCGAACACTGAAGCTTTCTTT
D gene: TRBD1; clone size: NA; V gene: TRBV6-5; J gene: TRBJ2-2; CDR3 protein: CATRNDRGHTGELFF; CDR3 DNA: TGTGCCACCAGAAACGACAGGGGGCACACCGGGGAGCTGTTTTTT
D gene: NA; clone size: NA; V gene: TRBV30; J gene: TRBJ1-1; CDR3 protein: CAWSVSGRFNTEAFF; CDR3 DNA: TGTGCCTGGAGTGTAAGCGGCAGATTCAACACTGAAGCTTTCTTT
D gene: NA; clone size: NA; V gene: TRBV3-1/TRBV3-2; J gene: TRBJ1-3; CDR3 protein: CASSPGQAGNTIYF; CDR3 DNA: TGTGCCAGCAGCCCTGGACAAGCTGGAAACACCATATATTTT
D gene: TRBD1; clone size: NA; V gene: TRBV30; J gene: TRBJ1-2; CDR3 protein: CAWAGTVDYGYTF; CDR3 DNA: TGTGCCTGGGCCGGGACAGTCGACTATGGCTACACCTTC
D gene: TRBD2; clone size: NA; V gene: TRBV3-1/TRBV3-2; J gene: TRBJ2-5; CDR3 protein: CASSQELAGGHETQYF; CDR3 DNA: TGTGCCAGCAGCCAAGAACTAGCGGGGGGGCATGAGACCCAGTACTTC
D gene: TRBD2; clone size: NA; V gene: TRBV2; J gene: TRBJ2-1; CDR3 protein: CASSPRGSSYNEQFF; CDR3 DNA: TGTGCCAGCAGTCCGCGGGGGAGCTCCTACAATGAGCAGTTCTTC
D gene: NA; clone size: NA; V gene: TRBV19; J gene: TRBJ1-2; CDR3 protein: CASSPLTRTGQVRGYTF; CDR3 DNA: TGTGCCAGTAGTCCCCTAACCCGGACTGGGCAAGTACGTGGCTACACCTTC
D gene: TRBD1; clone size: NA; V gene: TRBV4-1; J gene: TRBJ1-2; CDR3 protein: CASSQDRGLNYGYTF; CDR3 DNA: TGCGCCAGCAGCCAAGACAGGGGGCTGAACTATGGCTACACCTTC
D gene: TRBD1; clone size: NA; V gene: TRBV5-1; J gene: TRBJ1-1; CDR3 protein: CASRPRQGPAFF; CDR3 DNA: TGCGCCAGCAGGCCAAGACAGGGGCCTGCTTTCTTT
D gene: NA; clone size: NA; V gene: TRBV7-2; J gene: TRBJ2-3; CDR3 protein: CASSLSGVVDTQYF; CDR3 DNA: TGTGCCAGCAGCTTATCCGGGGTGGTAGATACGCAGTATTTT
D gene: NA; clone size: NA; V gene: TRBV2; J gene: TRBJ1-5; CDR3 protein: CASSDSPGVNQPQHF; CDR3 DNA: TGTGCCAGCAGTGATTCTCCGGGGGTCAATCAGCCCCAGCATTTT
D gene: TRBD1; clone size: NA; V gene: TRBV12-5; J gene: TRBJ2-3; CDR3 protein: CADRGVTDTQYF; CDR3 DNA: TGTGCCGACAGGGGGGTCACAGATACGCAGTATTTT
D gene: TRBD1; clone size: NA; V gene: TRBV4-1; J gene: TRBJ1-2; CDR3 protein: CASSQQTGVDGYTF; CDR3 DNA: TGCGCCAGCAGCCAGCAGACAGGGGTCGACGGCTACACCTTC
D gene: TRBD2; clone size: NA; V gene: TRBV11-3; J gene: TRBJ2-3; CDR3 protein: CASSRSGSRTDTQYF; CDR3 DNA: TGTGCCAGCAGCCGTAGCGGGAGCCGCACAGATACGCAGTATTTT
D gene: NA; clone size: once; V gene: TRBV7-2; J gene: TRBJ2-5; CDR3 protein: CASSPSLREETQYF; CDR3 DNA: TGTGCCAGCAGCCCCTCGTTGCGGGAAGAGACCCAGTACTTC
D gene: TRBD1; clone size: NA; V gene: TRBV7-6; J gene: TRBJ1-1; CDR3 protein: CASSYDRGTEAFF; CDR3 DNA: TGTGCCAGCAGCTACGACAGGGGAACTGAAGCTTTCTTT
D gene: NA; clone size: NA; V gene: TRBV4-1; J gene: TRBJ1-1; CDR3 protein: CASSQVMNTEAFF; CDR3 DNA: TGCGCCAGCAGCCAAGTAATGAACACTGAAGCTTTCTTT
D gene: NA; clone size: once; V gene: TRBV28; J gene: TRBJ1-1; CDR3 protein: CASSLYRVLNTEAFF; CDR3 DNA: TGTGCCAGCAGTTTATATCGGGTCTTAAACACTGAAGCTTTCTTT
D gene: TRBD2; clone size: NA; V gene: TRBV11-3; J gene: TRBJ2-7; CDR3 protein: CASSPGVAGSQNEQYF; CDR3 DNA: TGTGCCAGCAGCCCCGGGGTAGCGGGGTCCCAGAACGAGCAGTACTTC
D gene: TRBD1; clone size: NA; V gene: TRBV19; J gene: TRBJ2-3; CDR3 protein: CASSMGGTGGASDTQYF; CDR3 DNA: TGTGCCAGTAGTATGGGCGGGACAGGGGGCGCATCAGATACGCAGTATTTT
D gene: TRBD1; clone size: NA; V gene: TRBV2; J gene: TRBJ1-4; CDR3 protein: CASSGDRGLGEKLFF; CDR3 DNA: TGTGCCAGCAGTGGGGACAGGGGGCTGGGTGAAAAACTGTTTTTT
D gene: TRBD1; clone size: NA; V gene: TRBV7-9; J gene: TRBJ1-6; CDR3 protein: CASSLVGQGADSPLHF; CDR3 DNA: TGTGCCAGCAGCTTAGTAGGACAGGGGGCGGATTCACCCCTCCACTTT
D gene: NA; clone size: NA; V gene: TRBV5-6; J gene: TRBJ1-1; CDR3 protein: CASSAGGWGDRMNTEAFF; CDR3 DNA: TGTGCCAGCAGCGCGGGAGGTTGGGGGGATAGAATGAACACTGAAGCTTTCTTT
D gene: NA; clone size: NA; V gene: TRBV7-2; J gene: TRBJ2-7; CDR3 protein: CASSSDRTYEQYF; CDR3 DNA: TGTGCCAGCAGCTCGGACAGAACCTACGAGCAGTACTTC
D gene: NA; clone size: NA; V gene: TRBV5-4; J gene: TRBJ2-1; CDR3 protein: CASSLGDKSLSPDSYNEQFF; CDR3 DNA: TGTGCCAGCAGCTTGGGAGACAAATCACTCTCCCCCGACTCCTACAATGAGCAGTTCTTC
D gene: TRBD2; clone size: NA; V gene: TRBV5-5; J gene: TRBJ2-3; CDR3 protein: CASSLLAGSTDTQYF; CDR3 DNA: TGTGCCAGCAGCTTGCTAGCGGGGTCCACAGATACGCAGTATTTT